These 27 T cell receptor beta chains originate from one sample sequenced in a study of T cells in localized non-small cell lung cancer. Assay used: immunoSEQ multiplex PCR; TCRdb lists only in-frame clones, some missing. In the table there are approximately 1,600 clones, roughly 20% of which are singletons. Sequences were derived from normal lung tissue next to the tumor, sampled before any cancer treatment. The origin of the receptors is a woman aged 40 to 75 with stage I lung adenocarcinoma.

The genes are TRBV19 and TRBJ1-2; TRBD1 is a possible D gene (5 bases). This CDR3 region has 15 residues. The V gene lost 7 bases and the J gene lost 6 bases, with 21 bases spanning the gap. The germline V gene has CDR1 LNHDA and CDR2 SQIVND (reference sequence). CDR3 bases: TGTGCCAGTAATTGGCAGGGAGGCCCTTTGGATGGCTACACCTTC. Protein sequence: CASNWQGGPLDGYTF.

This clone turned up a few times. The chain joins TRBV12-5 to TRBJ1-3, with D possibly being TRBD1 (5 bases). This CDR3 contains 13 residues. Germline lookup yields CDR1 LGHNT and CDR2 FRNRAP. CDR3 sequence: CASRRGDGNTIYF. Written as DNA, the CDR3 is TGTGCCAGCCGGCGGGGGGATGGAAACACCATATATTTT.

The V gene is TRBV6-8, the J gene TRBJ2-1; 16 bases align to TRBD2. Germline CDR1 MNHGY, CDR2 SAAAGT. J was trimmed by 7 bases and V by 2 bases; bases with no gene match: 8. This CDR3 comprises 18 residues. CDR3 protein: CASSYAGTSGGARNEQFF. CDR3 coding DNA: TGTGCCAGCAGTTACGCCGGGACTAGCGGGGGGGCGAGGAATGAGCAGTTCTTC.

The chain carries TRBV29-1 and TRBJ1-2; a weak D match, TRBD1 (6 bases). The CDR3 runs to 13 residues. The germline V gene has CDR1 SQVTM and CDR2 ANQGSEA. The V and J ends lost 5 bases and 4 bases respectively, with 14 bases between them. The CDR3 DNA reads as TGCAGCGTTTTTGAGGAGGACAGCTATGGCTACACCTTC. Translated, it gives CSVFEEDSYGYTF. Variable domain in full (rest from reference TRBV29-1 and TRBJ1-2): SAVISQKPSRDICQRGTSLTIQCQVDSQVTMMFWYRQQPGQSLTLIATANQGSEATYESGFVIDKFPISRPNLTFSTLTVSNMSPEDSSIYLCSVFEEDSYGYTFGSGTRLTVV.

The J gene is TRBJ1-1, the V gene TRBV28; 10 positions match TRBD1. Germline values: CDR1 MDHEN, CDR2 SYDVKM. Losses at the gene ends were 5 bases for V and 6 bases for J; bases not matched to a gene: 9. The length of the CDR3 is 15 residues. The CDR3 region is CASSPQGQGKAEAFF. For the CDR3, the DNA is TGTGCCAGCAGTCCCCAGGGACAGGGGAAGGCTGAAGCTTTCTTT.

This clone has only a few counts. V usage is TRBV11-3 and J usage is TRBJ1-2; D gene uncertain. The CDR3 has 15 amino acids. Trimming took off 5 bases at V and 7 bases at J, with 20 bases between the two ends. The germline gives CDR1 SGHNT, CDR2 YENEEA. The CDR3 DNA reads as TGTGCCAGCAGCCCGGTTGGAGGCCGCGTGGGTGGCTACACCTTC. Protein sequence: CASSPVGGRVGGYTF.

The V and J genes are TRBV28 and TRBJ2-1; tentatively, D is TRBD2 (7 bases). CDR3 length: 14 residues. CDR1 is MDHEN, CDR2 SYDVKM, per germline. Trimming removed 3 bases from V and 13 bases from J, with 19 bases in between. The CDR3 coding sequence is TGTGCCAGCAGTTTCGGGGGGCTGAGAACCCTTCAGTTCTTC. Translating gives CASSFGGLRTLQFF.

This clone has only a few counts. The chain employs TRBV4-1 and TRBJ1-2; D is undetermined. Trimming took off 1 base at V and 1 base at J, with 13 bases between the two ends. This CDR3 comprises 16 residues. Germline CDR1 is MGHRA and CDR2 is YSYEKL. The CDR3 protein is CASSQVLEGVNYGYTF. CDR3 DNA sequence: TGCGCCAGCAGCCAAGTGCTGGAGGGAGTTAACTATGGCTACACCTTC.

This clone has more than one count but fewer than ten. V and J are TRBV28 and TRBJ2-7; TRBD1 might be the D (5 bases). Germline lookup yields CDR1 MDHEN and CDR2 SYDVKM. V shed 8 bases and J shed 0 bases, with 11 bases lying between them. CDR3 length equals 13 residues. CDR3 sequence reads: CASLDSYSYEQYF. The CDR3 DNA is TGTGCCAGCCTCGACAGTTACTCCTACGAGCAGTACTTC.

This clone is medium-sized. At one end the junction does not follow the germline gene, possibly because of a read error. The rearrangement joins TRBV11-3 to TRBJ2-5; the D gene is possibly TRBD2 (6 bases). CDR1 SGHNT and CDR2 YENEEA come from the germline V gene. This CDR3 has 16 amino acids. The CDR3 is CASSPGRLVEGETQYF. CDR3 DNA sequence: TGTGCTAGCAGCCCCGGACGACTAGTCGAGGGGGAGACCCAGTACTTC.

The J gene is TRBJ2-2, the V gene TRBV19, with D uncertain. The CDR3 extends over 15 amino acids. Germline-derived CDR1 and CDR2 are LNHDA and SQIVND (reference sequence). The ends were cut back, 5 bases at V and 0 bases at J, with 10 bases in the middle. Here the CDR3 DNA reads TGTGCCAGTAGTCCCCCGACGTCGAACACCGGGGAGCTGTTTTTT. It specifies CASSPPTSNTGELFF.

This clone was counted only a few times. V usage is TRBV28 and J usage is TRBJ1-2; TRBD1 matches 10 bases. In germline, CDR1 is MDHEN, CDR2 SYDVKM. Trimming cost V 4 bases and J 2 bases; bases outside gene matches: 4. This CDR3 comprises 15 residues. This CDR3 is CASSSPGQGNYGYTF. The CDR3 bases are TGTGCCAGCAGTTCTCCGGGACAGGGGAACTATGGCTACACCTTC.

This clone is labeled medium-sized. The CDR3 goes on 1 residue after the read ends, and that part is filled in from the germline J gene. This sequence joins TRBV6-1 and TRBJ2-7, with a weak D call TRBD2 (7 bases). The CDR3 sequence is 15 residues long. Trimming pared 1 base from V and 5 bases from J, leaving 15 bases between. From germline, CDR1 is MNHNS and CDR2 SASEGT. CDR3 loop: CASSEDVGGPDEQYF. The sequenced CDR3 bases are TGTGCCAGCAGTGAAGATGTGGGGGGGCCGGACGAGCAGTAC.

This chain joins TRBV18 and TRBJ2-2; 7 nucleotides match TRBD1. V dropped 3 bases and J dropped 5; count of bases not matched to a gene: 6. This CDR3 contains 15 residues. Germline CDR1 is KGHSH and CDR2 is LQKENI. As DNA, the CDR3 is TGTGCCAGCTCACCTGGGACAGCCATTACCGGGGAGCTGTTTTTT. Translating it yields CASSPGTAITGELFF.

In its sample, this clone was seen a few times. The J gene is TRBJ2-5, the V gene TRBV11-3; no firm D call. With 3 bases removed from V and 5 bases from J, the gap between germline ends came to 13 bases. The CDR3 is made up of 14 amino acids. The germline gives CDR1 SGHNT, CDR2 YENEEA. CDR3 protein: CASSFGPPQETQYF. The DNA for the CDR3 is TGTGCCAGCAGCTTTGGACCGCCCCAGGAGACCCAGTACTTC.

This chain links TRBV28 with TRBJ1-4, with D uncertain. The CDR3 runs 15 residues. V dropped 1 base and J dropped 3 bases, with 9 bases sitting between them. Germline loops: CDR1 MDHEN, CDR2 SYDVKM. Here the CDR3 DNA reads TGTGCCAGCAGTTTATTAGGGCAGTCTAATGAAAAACTGTTTTTT. As protein: CASSLLGQSNEKLFF.

V gene TRBV28 combines with J gene TRBJ1-2; no definite D call. This CDR3 contains 13 residues. V was shortened by 3 bases and J by 7 bases, with 12 bases between the two germline ends. Germline CDR1 and CDR2: MDHEN and SYDVKM. The CDR3 spells CASSFSSGGGYTF. The CDR3 nucleotides are TGTGCCAGCAGTTTCAGTTCCGGAGGTGGCTACACCTTC.

By frequency in the sample, this clone is medium-sized. This sequence joins TRBV9 and TRBJ1-5; no firm D call. Deletions cut 0 bases from V and 0 bases from J, with 4 bases between. Germline assignment: CDR1 SGDLS and CDR2 YYNGEE. The CDR3 length is 14 residues. The CDR3 region has the DNA TGTGCCAGCAGCGTAGGGAATAGCAATCAGCCCCAGCATTTT. Amino acids: CASSVGNSNQPQHF.

The CDR3 DNA sequence: TGTGCCAGCAGCGCCGGTACAGCCTCCTACAATGAGCAGTTCTTC. This sequence encodes CASSAGTASYNEQFF. The J gene is TRBJ2-1, the V gene TRBV9; D gene ambiguous. Germline assignment: CDR1 SGDLS and CDR2 YYNGEE. The CDR3 loop spans 15 amino acids. V was cut by 3 bases and J by 0 bases, with 10 bases left in between.

The CDR3 here is CASSWNRLYPGNTIYF. The DNA of the CDR3 is TGTGCCAGCAGTTGGAACAGACTCTATCCTGGAAACACCATATATTTT. This chain joins TRBV28 and TRBJ1-3, with D uncertain. The CDR3 covers 16 residues. Germline V lookup: CDR1 MDHEN, CDR2 SYDVKM. The ends were cut back, 4 bases at V and 2 bases at J, with 15 bases in the middle.

The V call is TRBV25-1, the J call TRBJ2-2, with 9 nucleotides matching TRBD1. The germline V gene has CDR1 MGHDK and CDR2 SYGVNS. CDR3 size: 15 residues. J gave up 1 base and V 3 bases, and 0 bases lay outside the gene matches. Here the CDR3 DNA reads TGTGCCAGCAGTGAGGACAGGGGGAACACCGGGGAGCTGTTTTTT. It is translated as CASSEDRGNTGELFF. The whole variable domain, remainder taken from reference TRBV25-1 and TRBJ2-2, is EADIYQTPRYLVIGTGKKITLECSQTMGHDKMYWYQQDPGMELHLIHYSYGVNSTEKGDLSSESTVSRIRTEHFPLTLESARPSHTSQYLCASSEDRGNTGELFFGEGSRLTVL.

The chain combines TRBV19 with TRBJ2-2, with TRBD2 matching over 12 bases. CDR1 and CDR2 from the germline V gene are LNHDA and SQIVND (reference sequence). The CDR3 has 17 residues. V was pared by 0 bases and J by 4 bases, with 3 bases of the junction left unmatched. The CDR3 DNA follows: TGTGCCAGTAGTATAGACCCGGGACTAGCGGGCACCGGGGAGCTGTTTTTT. Its protein product is CASSIDPGLAGTGELFF. Supplemented by reference TRBV19 and TRBJ2-2, the full variable domain reads DGGITQSPKYLFRKEGQNVTLSCEQNLNHDAMYWYRQDPGQGLRLIYYSQIVNDFQKGDIAEGYSVSREKKESFPLTVTSAQKNPTAFYLCASSIDPGLAGTGELFFGEGSRLTVL.

This clone has only a few counts. V is TRBV10-3 and J is TRBJ1-1; D uncertain. This CDR3 is built from 12 residues. Germline CDR1 and CDR2: ENHRY and SYGVKD. Deletions cut 2 bases from V and 10 bases from J, with 11 bases between. The CDR3 loop is CAISEGGGRAFF. CDR3 nucleotide sequence: TGTGCCATCAGTGAGGGAGGCGGGCGAGCTTTCTTT.

In its sample, this clone ranks as medium-sized. This chain links TRBV9 with TRBJ2-3, with D uncertain. The ends were cut back, 0 bases at V and 3 bases at J, with 11 bases in the middle. The V gene's germline CDR1 is SGDLS and CDR2 YYNGEE. This CDR3 has 15 amino acids. The chain's CDR3 is CASSVGSGRTDTQYF. The CDR3 DNA is TGTGCCAGCAGCGTAGGGTCGGGCAGGACAGATACGCAGTATTTT. Full variable domain (rest looked up from reference TRBV9 and TRBJ2-3): DSGVTQTPKHLITATGQRVTLRCSPRSGDLSVYWYQQSLDQGLQFLIQYYNGEERAKGNILERFSAQQFPDLHSELNLSSLELGDSALYFCASSVGSGRTDTQYFGPGTRLTVL.

This clone showed up just a few times. V usage is TRBV6-8 and J usage is TRBJ2-7; perhaps D is TRBD1 or TRBD2 (5 bases each). Trimming removed 5 bases at V and 2 bases at J, with 19 bases between. The CDR3 consists of 16 residues. Germline V gives CDR1 MNHGY, CDR2 SAAAGT. The CDR3 is CASSDLRGPTTYEQYF. The CDR3, as DNA: TGTGCCAGCAGTGATCTTCGGGGACCTACCACCTACGAGCAGTACTTC.

Relative to its sample, this clone is large (0.1 to 1%). J is TRBJ1-1 and V is TRBV11-3, with D possibly being TRBD1 (6 bases). Germline V gene sequence: CDR1 SGHNT, CDR2 YENEEA. The CDR3 spans 15 residues. V lost 6 bases and J lost 0, with 14 bases in between. The CDR3 region is CASRSGVSMNTEAFF. CDR3 DNA sequence: TGTGCCAGCAGATCAGGGGTCTCCATGAACACTGAAGCTTTCTTT.

The chain uses TRBV19 and TRBJ2-7; tentatively, D is TRBD1 (5 bases). The germline gives CDR1 LNHDA, CDR2 SQIVND (reference sequence). The CDR3 length is 16 residues. V lost 1 base and J 3 bases, leaving 16 bases between the germline ends. Here the CDR3 reads CASSIVYRQRSYEQYF. In DNA, the CDR3 is TGTGCCAGTAGTATAGTTTATCGACAGAGGAGCTACGAGCAGTACTTC.